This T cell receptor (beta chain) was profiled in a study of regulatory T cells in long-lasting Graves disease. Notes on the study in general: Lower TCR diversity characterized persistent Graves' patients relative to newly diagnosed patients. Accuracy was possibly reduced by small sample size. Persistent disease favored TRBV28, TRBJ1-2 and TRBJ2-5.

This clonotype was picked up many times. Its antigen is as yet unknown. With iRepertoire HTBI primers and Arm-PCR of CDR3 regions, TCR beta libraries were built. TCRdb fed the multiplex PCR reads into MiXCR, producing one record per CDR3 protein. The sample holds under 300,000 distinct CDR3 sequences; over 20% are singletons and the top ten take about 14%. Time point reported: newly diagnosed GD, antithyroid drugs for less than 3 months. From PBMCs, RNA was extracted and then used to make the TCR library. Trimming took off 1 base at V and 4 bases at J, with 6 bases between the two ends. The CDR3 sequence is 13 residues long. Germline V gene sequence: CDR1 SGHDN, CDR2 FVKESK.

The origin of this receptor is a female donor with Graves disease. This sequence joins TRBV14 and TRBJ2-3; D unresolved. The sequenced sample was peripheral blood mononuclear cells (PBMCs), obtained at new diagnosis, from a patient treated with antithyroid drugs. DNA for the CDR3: TGTGCCAGCAGCCAAGTTCTAGCAGATACGCAGTATTTT. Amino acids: CASSQVLADTQYF.